This TCR beta chain was captured in a study of long-term antiretroviral therapy in people with HIV. Broader study findings: Therapy changes, viral resistance and ART adherence were not documented in the available data. Spans of CDR3 length were tighter for HIV repertoires than for controls.

As to this clone: Its antigen is unknown.

Ahead of DNA extraction, samples held roughly 1-11 million cryopreserved PBMC each. A v3.0 immunoSEQ assay was performed at survey level. Target depth was 40,000-50,000 T-cell genomes per sample. The table came from immunoSEQ multiplex PCR; TCRdb's copy has only in-frame clones and leaves some out. The table shows over 30,000 clones, with roughly 80% occurring only once. V was clipped by 6 bases and J by 7 bases, with 12 bases between them. This CDR3 is 12 amino acids long. CDR1 and CDR2 (germline): MDHEN, SYDVKM. The V and J genes are TRBV28 and TRBJ1-1; D ambiguous. The TCR comes from a man aged 18 to 29 with HIV. The sample in question was unsorted PBMCs, obtained 1 year after starting antiretroviral therapy. The CDR3: CASSVSMREAFF. In DNA form, the CDR3 reads TGTGCCAGCAGCGTCTCTATGCGTGAAGCTTTCTTT. Full variable domain (rest looked up from reference TRBV28 and TRBJ1-1): DVKVTQSSRYLVKRTGEKVFLECVQDMDHENMFWYRQDPGLGLRLIYFSYDVKMKEKGDIPEGYSVSREKKERFSLILESASTNQTSMYLCASSVSMREAFFGQGTRLTVV.